What follows are 6 T cell receptor beta chains derived from one specimen sequenced in a study of blood T cell repertoires in COVID-19. Clones were read by immunoSEQ multiplex PCR, and TCRdb kept only the in-frame ones, dropping some. The sample contains around 130,000 clones, approximately 85% of which appear only once. Sequences were obtained from peripheral blood. The source is a human donor in a cohort sampled during active COVID-19.

The chain has TRBV6-1 and TRBJ1-5; 10 positions match TRBD1. V was clipped by 2 bases and J by 3 bases; unmatched bases: 7. Per the germline V gene, CDR1 is MNHNS and CDR2 is SASEGT. This CDR3 is 17 amino acids long. The CDR3 region is CASSESVGTGANQPQHF. The CDR3 nucleotides read TGTGCCAGCAGTGAAAGTGTTGGGACAGGGGCCAATCAGCCCCAGCATTTT.

The chain combines TRBV4-1 with TRBJ2-7; D perhaps matches TRBD1 (5 bases). CDR3 length equals 16 residues. CDR1 and CDR2 from the germline V gene are MGHRA and YSYEKL. V was trimmed by 0 bases and J by 3 bases, leaving 15 bases between them. CDR3 nucleotide sequence: TGCGCCAGCAGCCAAGAAGGGGCAGGGATTTTCTACGAGCAGTACTTC. Encoded protein: CASSQEGAGIFYEQYF.

V and J are TRBV5-1 and TRBJ2-7; 10 nucleotides line up with TRBD1. V lost 4 bases and J lost 5; bases outside the gene matches: 6. The CDR3 has 14 residues. The germline CDR1 and CDR2 sequences are SGHRS and YFSETQ. The CDR3 here is CASSPRQGAHEQYF. CDR3 nucleotides: TGCGCCAGCAGCCCAAGACAGGGGGCTCACGAGCAGTACTTC.

The chain links TRBV5-1 to TRBJ1-1, with a possible D match to TRBD1 (5 bases). CDR1 and CDR2 (germline): SGHRS, YFSETQ. Trimming removed 4 bases at V and 5 bases at J, with 15 bases between. CDR3 length: 14 amino acids. In DNA form, the CDR3 reads TGCGCCAGCAGCCGGGGGGGAGGCGAGACTGAAGCTTTCTTT. Translating it yields CASSRGGGETEAFF.

This rearrangement joins TRBV18 to TRBJ1-2, with a weak D call TRBD1 (5 bases). CDR3 size: 14 residues. Germline CDR1 is KGHSH and CDR2 is LQKENI. Trimming took 6 bases from V and 2 from J, leaving 13 bases between them. CDR3 in amino acids: CASSRGTGNYGYTF. CDR3 bases: TGTGCCAGCTCCCGCGGGACGGGAAACTATGGCTACACCTTC. Complete variable domain (other parts from reference TRBV18 and TRBJ1-2): NAGVMQNPRHLVRRRGQEARLRCSPMKGHSHVYWYRQLPEEGLKFMVYLQKENIIDESGMPKERFSAEFPKEGPSILRIQQVVRGDSAAYFCASSRGTGNYGYTFGSGTRLTVV.

The gene calls are TRBV7-9 and TRBJ1-1; D may be TRBD1 (6 bases). CDR3 size: 16 residues. V dropped 5 bases and J dropped 3 bases, with 19 bases sitting between them. CDR1 and CDR2 from the germline V gene are SEHNR and FQNEAQ (reference sequence). CDR3 residues: CASSQVLRRQDTEAFF. The CDR3 nucleotides are TGTGCCAGCAGCCAGGTGTTGAGGCGACAGGACACTGAAGCTTTCTTT.